This TCR beta chain was sequenced in a study of spatial heterogeneity in lung cancer. Study-level background: Beta-chain sequences were consistently detected more often than alpha-chain sequences. Each unique TCR and UMI combination was seen more than ten times on average in raw reads.

The time point here: sample taken at primary tumor resection. The donor population consisted of some 70 patients with untreated, early-stage non-small cell lung cancer. Unsorted whole RNA samples from tumor, nontumor lung or frozen PBMC were sequenced. This clonotype was seen repeatedly, ten times or more. The germline gives CDR1 MGHRA, CDR2 YSYEKL. V was trimmed by 7 bases and J by 0 bases, leaving 10 bases between them. The CDR3 extends over 14 amino acids. Each CDR3 protein is one row after TCRdb ran MiXCR on the 5' RACE reads. Here the sample spans 40,000 or so distinct CDR3 sequences, 3.1% being singletons.

The material sequenced was normal lung tissue next to the tumor, taken at surgery. This rearrangement joins TRBV4-1 to TRBJ1-5; TRBD1 might be the D (6 bases). The source of this sequence is a male donor with early-stage non-small cell lung cancer. CDR3 nucleotides: TGCGCCAGCACAGGGGAATATAGCAATCAGCCCCAGCATTTT. This encodes CASTGEYSNQPQHF.